A selection of T cell receptor beta chains follows, all from one sample in a study of blood T cells in healthy people across ages. Each CDR3 protein is one row after TCRdb ran MiXCR on the 5' RACE reads. The sample contains about 1.8 million distinct CDR3 sequences, about 50% of which appear only once. The material sequenced was blood. The receptors derive from a woman aged 40 to 49 in good health. Each CDR3 is given with its conserved first and last residue. Each record gives: V gene, J gene, D gene, clone size, CDR3 DNA, CDR3 protein. A D gene is named only where the DNA matches it firmly. Clone size, where shown, is once, few, many, or a class for clones that have expanded.

TRBV6-4	TRBJ1-2	TRBD1	-	TGTGCCAGCAACCCAAACAGGGGATCAGGCGGCTACACCTTC	CASNPNRGSGGYTF
TRBV4-3	TRBJ1-1	-	-	TGCGCCAGCAGCCAAGATTGGAACACTGAAGCTTTCTTT	CASSQDWNTEAFF
TRBV10-3	TRBJ2-7	TRBD2	few	TGTGCCATCGGGGGACTAGCGGGCTACGAGCAGTACTTC	CAIGGLAGYEQYF
TRBV20-1	TRBJ1-2	-	-	TGCAGTGCTAGAGACGTACTCAACTATGGCTACACCTTC	CSARDVLNYGYTF
TRBV14	TRBJ1-2	-	once	TGTGCCAGCAGACGGACAGCCTACTATGGCTACACCTTC	CASRRTAYYGYTF
TRBV5-1	TRBJ2-3	TRBD2	few	TGCGCCAGCAGCTTGGACACTAGCGGGGGGTCAGATACGCAGTATTTT	CASSLDTSGGSDTQYF
TRBV10-1	TRBJ2-4	-	few	TGCGCCAGCAGTGAGTCGTCTGGTCGTACGCTAGCCAAAAACATTCAGTACTTC	CASSESSGRTLAKNIQYF
TRBV29-1	TRBJ2-1	-	-	TGCAGCGTAGCAGACAGCCCCAATGAGCAGTTCTTC	CSVADSPNEQFF
TRBV10-3	TRBJ2-7	-	-	TGTGCCATCAGTGAGTCGGAGGGGGAGCAGTACTTC	CAISESEGEQYF
TRBV20-1	TRBJ2-5	-	-	TGCAGTGCTAGGATAGACTCCTACGGGCAGTACTTC	CSARIDSYGQYF
TRBV6-5	TRBJ2-7	-	-	TGTGCCAGCAGTTACAAGGGATACCCTCCCTACGAGCAGTACTTC	CASSYKGYPPYEQYF
TRBV4-1	TRBJ2-3	TRBD2	-	TGCGCCAGCAGCCAAGTCCTTGCTCTGGGGGGGGTAGATACGCAGTATTTT	CASSQVLALGGVDTQYF
TRBV6-6	TRBJ2-7	TRBD1	few	TGTGCCAGCAGCGATACAGGGGCAAATTCCTACGAGCAGTACTTC	CASSDTGANSYEQYF
TRBV9	TRBJ2-5	-	-	TGTGCCAGCAGCACTCCCAAGGTAGGCGGGGAGAAGGAGACCCAGTACTTC	CASSTPKVGGEKETQYF
TRBV28	TRBJ2-7	TRBD1	-	TGTGCCAGCAGTTCCCCGACAGGGAAATACGAGCAGTACTTC	CASSSPTGKYEQYF
TRBV9	TRBJ1-2	-	-	TGTGCCAGCAGCGGGGACCCCCGAGGCTACACCTTC	CASSGDPRGYTF
TRBV12-3/TRBV12-4	TRBJ2-1	TRBD2	-	TGTGCCAGCAGTTTAGACGGCGGGGGGTTTCAGTTCTTC	CASSLDGGGFQFF
TRBV5-1	TRBJ2-1	-	-	TGCGCCAGCAGCTCGGACCCAGGCTCCTACAATGAGCAGTTCTTC	CASSSDPGSYNEQFF
TRBV20-1	TRBJ2-1	TRBD2	-	TGCAGTGCTAATAGACTAGCGGGGGCAGAGACCCAGTTCTTC	CSANRLAGAETQFF
TRBV9	TRBJ1-6	-	-	TGTGCCAGCAGCCCCGCTGACAGGAGCAATTCACCCCTCCACTTT	CASSPADRSNSPLHF
TRBV28	TRBJ2-7	TRBD1	-	TGTGCCAGCAGTACCAGACGACAGGGTTCCGAGCAGTACTTC	CASSTRRQGSEQYF
TRBV7-9	TRBJ2-1	-	once	TGTGCCAGCAGCCCTAGGGTGAGTGAGCAGTTCTTC	CASSPRVSEQFF
TRBV6-2/TRBV6-3	TRBJ2-1	-	-	TGTGCCAGCAGACCAATAGCGGAAGCTTACAATGAGCAGTTCTTC	CASRPIAEAYNEQFF
TRBV9	TRBJ2-3	-	-	TGTGCCAGCAGCGTAGATCCGGGGCGAAGCACAGATACGCAGTATTTT	CASSVDPGRSTDTQYF
TRBV9	TRBJ2-5	TRBD1	few	TGTGCCAGCAGCGTAGCTTTAGGGACAGGGGAGACCCAGTACTTC	CASSVALGTGETQYF
TRBV5-1	TRBJ1-5	-	-	TGCGCCAGCAGCTATTATCCGGGACACCAAAGCAATCAGCCCCAGCATTTT	CASSYYPGHQSNQPQHF
TRBV27	TRBJ1-4	TRBD1	-	TGTGCCAGCAGTTTACAGTCAGGGGGTCTCGAAAAACTGTTTTTT	CASSLQSGGLEKLFF
TRBV5-1	TRBJ1-1	TRBD1	once	TGCGCCAGCAGCTTCAATACAGGGGTAGCTTTCTTT	CASSFNTGVAFF
TRBV4-2	TRBJ2-5	-	-	TGTGCCAGCAGCCTAGATCGGGGGGCCCCCAATGAGCAGTACTTC	CASSLDRGAPNEQYF
TRBV5-5	TRBJ2-7	-	-	TGTGCCAGCAGCTTTTACGGGACAACGTACGAGCAGTACTTC	CASSFYGTTYEQYF
TRBV13	TRBJ2-4	TRBD2	-	TGTGCCAGCAGCAAACGGACTAGCGAGAACATTCAGTACTTC	CASSKRTSENIQYF
TRBV3-1	TRBJ1-6	TRBD1	-	TGTGCCAACAGCGAATACAGGGGGGGCAATTCACCCCTCCACTTT	CANSEYRGGNSPLHF
TRBV11-1	TRBJ2-7	-	-	TGTGCCAGCAGCTTAATGGCCGAGGATCTCGAGCAGTACTTC	CASSLMAEDLEQYF
TRBV7-2	TRBJ2-5	TRBD2	few	TGTGCCAGCAGCTCAGAGGGACTAGCGAGGGAGACCCAGTACTTC	CASSSEGLARETQYF
TRBV5-1	TRBJ1-1	-	-	TGCGCCAGCAGCGGGATGACAGCCATGAACACTGAAGCTTTCTTT	CASSGMTAMNTEAFF
TRBV7-9	TRBJ2-4	-	-	TGTGCCAGCAGCCTACGGGGGGCCGGGGGAAGCATTCAGTACTTC	CASSLRGAGGSIQYF
TRBV6-2/TRBV6-3	TRBJ2-5	-	-	TGTGCCAGCAGTTACCGCCTTGTTGGGGGCTCAGAGACCCAGTACTTC	CASSYRLVGGSETQYF
TRBV6-5	TRBJ1-2	-	-	TGTGCCAGCAGTTACTACAACAACTATGGCTACACCTTC	CASSYYNNYGYTF
TRBV7-9	TRBJ2-7	-	few	TGTGCCACCTCGGCAGATCCCTACGAGCAGTACTTC	CATSADPYEQYF
TRBV3-1	TRBJ1-1	-	few	TGTGCCAGCAGCCAACGGGGCGGGAACACTGAAGCTTTCTTT	CASSQRGGNTEAFF
TRBV15	TRBJ2-3	TRBD2	few	TGTGCCACCAGCAGAGATCGGGGACTAGCTCCGGGTAGGGGCACAGATACGCAGTATTTT	CATSRDRGLAPGRGTDTQYF
TRBV27	TRBJ2-7	-	-	TGTGCCAGCAGCCAAACAGGGATCCGGTCCTACGAGCAGTACTTC	CASSQTGIRSYEQYF
TRBV29-1	TRBJ1-2	-	few	TGCAGCGTTGCGAGTGACAGAGATGGCTACACCTTC	CSVASDRDGYTF
TRBV18	TRBJ2-3	-	-	TGTGCCAGCCAAACCTGGACTATCCCGCAGTATTTT	CASQTWTIPQYF
TRBV6-5	TRBJ2-1	-	few	TGTGCCAGCAGTTACTCCGCAGGGTCAATGTTAAGTGAGCAGTTCTTC	CASSYSAGSMLSEQFF